This T cell receptor beta chain is from a study of cytomegalovirus exposure and HLA in healthy donors (dated 2017 in TCRdb). As for the study more broadly: According to an earlier analysis of 587 of the donors, roughly 180 million T cells yielded 117 million unique TCR beta sequences and about 300 Gb of sequence data. To predict cytomegalovirus infection status, the study brought together high-throughput TCR immunosequencing, statistical association of individual TCRs with disease status, and machine learning. To decide whether each TCR beta V gene segment behaved as functional or pseudogenic, an earlier analysis of fewer than 750 of the donors relied on high-throughput TCR beta sequencing. A separate validation cohort of roughly 110 different subjects was used in addition to the roughly 670-subject first cohort. Donor age, sex, ethnicity and CMV serostatus were compiled together with the repertoire data. Every repertoire in the discovery cohort had been generated on one and the same sequencing platform. Typing coverage varied by locus: 629-630 donors for A, B, C, DRB1 and DQB1; roughly 500 for DQA1; more than 600 for DPA1; around 450 for DPB1. A later genetic analysis used genome-wide SNP genotypes for about 60% of the roughly 670 donors, treating that subset as a discovery cohort. Using immunosequencing, the study profiled T cell repertoires from approximately 700 subjects and related those repertoires to cytomegalovirus serostatus. Among the roughly 400 genotyped donors, 81% belonged to the genetic ancestry cluster associated with self-reported Caucasian donors. A later analysis re-examined previously published TCR beta repertoires from hundreds of donors and added high-resolution HLA genotyping to investigate patterns of TCR occurrence. Four to six DR-DQ haplotypes were handled as single units for association and clustering, since linkage in the cohort was strong. On average, roughly 240,000 unique TCR beta nucleotide sequences were sequenced per donor among a few hundred genotyped donors of the cohort, with roughly 18% of those sequences being non-productive. The later analysis used no new phenotypic data to find candidate immune exposures, relying instead on TCR beta sequences and their occurrence across donors. An early release covering roughly 640 HLA-typed donors comprised about 320 gigabases of sequencing data and tens of millions of unique TCR sequences. The aim of the study was to test whether cataloging public T cell receptors could identify signatures of past pathogen exposure. HLA typing covered class I and class II loci at four-digit resolution.

This clone was counted between two and nine times. The clone's antigen remains unknown. No much larger clone is present one base from it, and per-base qualities are unavailable. Unmatched junction bases come to 2, with V trimmed by 7 bases and J by 3 bases. Based on the germline V gene, the CDR1 and CDR2 sequences are MNHEY and SVGAGI. From the cysteine up to the phenylalanine, the CDR3 has a length of 12 residues. The only DNA kept is the CDR3, 36 bases in frame from the first base. Broad study findings and their caveats: For the cohort, immune exposure information was limited to CMV serostatus. Cytomegalovirus status was reported to be diagnosed by the classifier with high specificity and sensitivity in both the original and validation cohorts. Several of the top co-occurrence clusters appeared to be linked to parvovirus B19, influenza, CMV and Epstein-Barr virus, according to a later analysis. Three of the identified cytomegalovirus-associated TCR beta chains were confirmed in vitro to be specific for cytomegalovirus antigens. In an earlier analysis of some 540 of the donors, most TCR beta V segments appeared in productive rearrangements about 90% or about 30% of the time, broadly matching IMGT annotations. Assigning TCR associations to individual alleles was difficult when HLA alleles, especially DR and DQ, strongly co-occurred. Specific HLA alleles were associated with over 15,000 TCR beta sequences at a false discovery rate of 0.05 in a later analysis. In a later analysis, TCR association rates were found to vary across HLA loci, with the most associated TCRs seen for DRB1 alleles and the fewest for HLA-C alleles. Some IMGT-functional V segments, including TRBV6-2 and TRBV6-3, could not be told apart with the 87-base-pair reads, so those segments were excluded. A later genetic analysis associated a missense DCLRE1C variant with V-gene and J-gene trimming of TCR beta chains, and an independent cohort replicated the association. The earlier analysis of about 600 of the donors excluded seventeen rarely observed V segments, including chromosome 9 orphons, because counts were too low. Most CMV-associated TCR beta chains appeared to be HLA-restricted in a later analysis, and the HLA associations seemed to be driven largely by CMV exposure. A further reported finding was that TCR beta sequences accurately predicted the HLA-A and HLA-B alleles for most subjects in the first cohort. The cohort was sequenced for TCR beta chains only, and without alpha or paired-chain data the features that could be detected were limited. Roughly uniform sequencing depth across donors was assumed in presence/absence analyses, although this assumption may not hold. Most TCR sequences were seen in very few donors, while some public TCRs were found in many individuals. Because HLA typing was unavailable for some donors at each locus, only the typed subset was used in association tests. In the study, approximately 160 TCR beta chains were listed as associated with cytomegalovirus. It was suggested by the authors that the approach could potentially be generalized to other disease states and immunological phenotypes. A later genetic analysis reported fewer N-insertions in productive TCRs among donors in an Asian-associated ancestry cluster than the roughly 620-donor mean. In a later analysis, HLA-associated TCR beta chains showed more clonal expansion and lower generation probabilities than non-associated chains that were equally common. Correlated functional status among segregating V segments might reflect linkage disequilibrium, but an unknown experimental factor could not be ruled out. The sequencing pipeline was judged likely to have produced a cluster of highly shared sequence variants as a technical artifact.

The library was produced with the immunoSEQ multiplex PCR assay. The multiplex PCR relied on a mix of 60 forward primers for TCR Vbeta segments and 13 reverse primers for TCR Jbeta segments. The CDR3 region of rearranged TCR beta genes was amplified from genomic DNA by a multiplex PCR assay. Amplified TCR beta libraries were sequenced as 87-base-pair reads on the Illumina HiSeq System. On the study's bioinformatics: Across the 500 to 700 repertoires, a later analysis counted around 80 million unique TCR beta chains, some 11 million of which were shared by at least two donors. A nearest-neighbor algorithm error-corrected the raw reads and collapsed the reads into unique sequences, merging closely related sequences to remove PCR and sequencing errors. V, D and J gene segments were assigned by aligning CDR3 sequences to IMGT reference sequences. For a sequence to be retained, a match of at least six nucleotides was required to both a V gene segment and a J gene segment. A rearrangement was called productive if the CDR3 had no stop codons and remained in frame with V and J, and every other rearrangement was called non-productive. Following IMGT convention, CDR3 was defined as the stretch from the second conserved V-encoded cysteine to the conserved J-encoded phenylalanine. In an earlier analysis of roughly 610 of the donors, sequences lacking an unambiguous match to a single V gene segment were excluded. In an earlier analysis of 587 of the donors, V segments were called functional above 56.7% productive rearrangements and were called segregating when the between-donor standard deviation exceeded 5%. A statistical classification framework was built to diagnose cytomegalovirus status from the catalog of TCR beta chain sequences. V and J gene assignment, in a later analysis, came from comparing TCR nucleotide sequences with IMGT/GENE-DB human TR gene sequences. Using the TCRdist pipeline, a later analysis assigned CDR3 sequences along with most-parsimonious VDJ recombination scenarios. In a later analysis, every TCR beta chain was defined by the combination of its CDR3 amino acid sequence and its V-gene family, and reads without a unique V-gene family were dropped. To address suspected cross-contamination and a sequencing artifact, a later analysis removed some 620 highly shared, low-generation-probability nucleotide sequences. For each public chain, a later analysis derived a clonal expansion index from normalized ranks of inferred template counts within each repertoire. In a later analysis, generation probabilities were computed using a VDJ recombination model fitted to out-of-frame rearrangements, and the results were checked against IGoR. In a later analysis, TCR-TCR, TCR-HLA and TCR-CMV co-occurrence was scored with hypergeometric tests, and a repertoire-size bias correction was applied to TCR pairs. False discovery rates were estimated in a later analysis by permuting HLA or CMV assignments 20 times. In a later analysis, co-occurring TCRs were grouped using DBSCAN, with TCRdist sequence similarity added in when clustering inside HLA-allele-positive subsets. Repertoires with fewer than 30,000 or more than 120,000 public chains were left out of co-occurrence clustering, as were about 5 repertoires with anomalous nucleotide sharing. The table comes from immuneACCESS by way of TCRdb, which keeps in-frame sequences with V and J called. Part of the clones is missing from these tables; in studies checked, under half for an unresolved V gene and the rest for unknown reasons. V and J calls and clone size come straight from that table; D and trimming were deduced from the DNA. A total of about 210,000 clones appear in this sample, roughly 87% of them only once. The ten top clones hold 5.5% to 7.5% of the sample.

The cohort consisted of approximately 670 healthy bone marrow donors. At the time of sampling, all cohort members were nominally healthy, though unrecorded immune exposures were likely present. The donor was CMV seropositive and belonged to the group of 250 to 350 seropositive cohort members. Every donor gave a peripheral blood sample, and the peripheral blood mononuclear cells from that sample were used for TCR beta sequencing. Genomic DNA extraction from the blood cell samples was performed with the Qiagen DNeasy Blood Extraction Kit. This chain joins TRBV6-5 to TRBJ1-1, with 7 central nucleotides matching TRBD1. This TCR derives from a man in his forties in good health and CMV-seropositive. The sample was PBMCs. In nucleotides, the sequence is TGTGCCAGCACCCAGGGGGACACTGAAGCTTTCTTT. The resulting protein is CASTQGDTEAFF.